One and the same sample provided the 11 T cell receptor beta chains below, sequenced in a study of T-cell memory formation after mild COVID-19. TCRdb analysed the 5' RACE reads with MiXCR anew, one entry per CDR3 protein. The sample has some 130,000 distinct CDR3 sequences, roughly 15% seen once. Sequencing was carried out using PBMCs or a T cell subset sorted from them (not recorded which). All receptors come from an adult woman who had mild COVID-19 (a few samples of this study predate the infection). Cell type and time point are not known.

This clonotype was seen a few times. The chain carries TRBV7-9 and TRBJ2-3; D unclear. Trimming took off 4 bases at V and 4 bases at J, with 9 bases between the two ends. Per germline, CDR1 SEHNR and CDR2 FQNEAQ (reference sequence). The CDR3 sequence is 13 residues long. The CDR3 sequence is CASSSKTSDTQYF. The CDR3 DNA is TGTGCCAGCAGCTCGAAGACATCAGATACGCAGTATTTT.

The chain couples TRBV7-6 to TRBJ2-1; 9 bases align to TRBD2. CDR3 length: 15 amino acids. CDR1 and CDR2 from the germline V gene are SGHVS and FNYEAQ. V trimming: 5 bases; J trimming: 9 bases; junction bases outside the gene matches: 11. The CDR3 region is CASSTHSGSSPEQFF. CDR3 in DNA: TGTGCCAGCAGCACCCATAGCGGGAGCTCGCCTGAGCAGTTCTTC.

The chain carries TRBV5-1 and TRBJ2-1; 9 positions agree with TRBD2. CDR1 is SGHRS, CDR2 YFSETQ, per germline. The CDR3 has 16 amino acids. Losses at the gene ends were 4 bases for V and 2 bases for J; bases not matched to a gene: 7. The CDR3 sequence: CASSTPSGTAYNEQFF. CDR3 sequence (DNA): TGCGCCAGCAGCACGCCTAGCGGGACAGCCTACAATGAGCAGTTCTTC.

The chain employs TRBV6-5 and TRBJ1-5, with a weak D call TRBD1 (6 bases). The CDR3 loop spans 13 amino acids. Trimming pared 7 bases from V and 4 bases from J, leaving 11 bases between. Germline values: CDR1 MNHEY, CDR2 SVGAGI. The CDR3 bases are TGTGCCAGCATGGGGGCCCTTAATCAGCCCCAGCATTTT. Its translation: CASMGALNQPQHF.

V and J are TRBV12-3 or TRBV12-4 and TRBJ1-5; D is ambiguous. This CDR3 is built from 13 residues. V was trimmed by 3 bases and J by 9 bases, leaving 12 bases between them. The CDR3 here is CASSFRGELPQHF. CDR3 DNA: TGTGCCAGCAGTTTCCGTGGAGAACTGCCCCAGCATTTT.

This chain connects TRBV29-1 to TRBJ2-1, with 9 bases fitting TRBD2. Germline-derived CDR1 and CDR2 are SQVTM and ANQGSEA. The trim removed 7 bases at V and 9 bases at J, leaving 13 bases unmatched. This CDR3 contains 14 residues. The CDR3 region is CSALGLASSGEQFF. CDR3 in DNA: TGCAGCGCCCTAGGACTAGCGTCATCCGGTGAGCAGTTCTTC.

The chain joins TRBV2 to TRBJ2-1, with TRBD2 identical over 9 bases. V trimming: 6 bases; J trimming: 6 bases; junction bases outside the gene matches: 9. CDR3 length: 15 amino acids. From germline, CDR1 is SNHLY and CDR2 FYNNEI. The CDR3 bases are TGTGCCAGCAGCCCCCGTGCGGGGGGGCCCAATGAGCAGTTCTTC. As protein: CASSPRAGGPNEQFF.

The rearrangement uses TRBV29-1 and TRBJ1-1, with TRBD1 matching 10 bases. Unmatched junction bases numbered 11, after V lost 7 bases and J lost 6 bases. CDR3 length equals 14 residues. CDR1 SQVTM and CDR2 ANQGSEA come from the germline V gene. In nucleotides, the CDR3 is TGCAGCGGTCGACAGGGGGCGCGGTTCGCTGAAGCTTTCTTT. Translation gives CSGRQGARFAEAFF.

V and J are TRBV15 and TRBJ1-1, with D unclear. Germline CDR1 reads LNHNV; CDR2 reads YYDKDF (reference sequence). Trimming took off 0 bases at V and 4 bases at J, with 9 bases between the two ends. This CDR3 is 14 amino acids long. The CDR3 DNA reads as TGTGCCACCAGCAGAGAGGGGTCCCTCACTGAAGCTTTCTTT. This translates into CATSREGSLTEAFF.

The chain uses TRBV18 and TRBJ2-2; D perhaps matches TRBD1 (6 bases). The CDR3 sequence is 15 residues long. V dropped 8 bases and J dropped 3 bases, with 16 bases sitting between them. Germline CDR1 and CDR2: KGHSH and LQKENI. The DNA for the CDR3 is TGTGCCAGCCAAGGGGGAAGTGTTGACACCGGGGAGCTGTTTTTT. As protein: CASQGGSVDTGELFF.

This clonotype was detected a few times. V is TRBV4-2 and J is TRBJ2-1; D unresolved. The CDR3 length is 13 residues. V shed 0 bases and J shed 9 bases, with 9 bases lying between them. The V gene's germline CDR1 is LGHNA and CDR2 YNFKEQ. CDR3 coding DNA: TGTGCCAGCAGCCAAGAAGGTTTGGGTGAGCAGTTCTTC. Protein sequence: CASSQEGLGEQFF.